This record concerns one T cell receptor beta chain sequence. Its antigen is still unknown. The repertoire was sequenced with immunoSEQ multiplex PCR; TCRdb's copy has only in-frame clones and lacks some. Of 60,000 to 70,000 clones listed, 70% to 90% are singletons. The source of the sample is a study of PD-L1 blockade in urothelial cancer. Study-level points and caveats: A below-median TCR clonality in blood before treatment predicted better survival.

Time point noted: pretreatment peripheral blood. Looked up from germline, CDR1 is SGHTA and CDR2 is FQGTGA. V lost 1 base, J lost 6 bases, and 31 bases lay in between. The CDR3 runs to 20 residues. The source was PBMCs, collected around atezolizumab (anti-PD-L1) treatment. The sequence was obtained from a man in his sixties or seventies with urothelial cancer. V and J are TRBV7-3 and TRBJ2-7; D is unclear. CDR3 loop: CASSLRPCFESASELCEQYF. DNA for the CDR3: TGTGCCAGCAGCTTAAGACCTTGCTTCGAATCGGCTAGTGAGCTTTGCGAGCAGTACTTC.